Reported below is one TCR beta chain. Measured with immunoSEQ multiplex PCR; TCRdb has only the in-frame clones, and not every one. Of approximately 250,000 clones in the sample, about 87% are singletons; the top ten hold over 2.5%. The sample comes from a study of blood T cell repertoires in COVID-19. On the study more broadly: Acute and convalescent COVID-19 samples came from the United States, Italy and Spain.

V was shortened by 0 bases and J by 5 bases, with 10 bases between the two germline ends. The CDR3 consists of 14 residues. The germline gives CDR1 KGHSH, CDR2 LQKENI. Sequencing was done on a sample of PBMCs or T cells enriched from blood (not recorded which). The J gene is TRBJ1-2, the V gene TRBV18, with D possibly being TRBD1 (6 bases). This clonotype was obtained from a woman in her thirties or forties who had been exposed to COVID-19. The CDR3 coding sequence is TGTGCCAGCTCACCACCGCTACAGGGTTATGGCTACACCTTC. It yields the protein CASSPPLQGYGYTF.